This T cell receptor (gamma chain) emerged from a study of γδ T cells in repeated Plasmodium falciparum infection (dated by TCRdb to the early 2020s). Notes on the research overall: The natural-infection arm enrolled Malian children exposed to intense seasonal malaria transmission and compared the Malian children with Australian children matched for age and gender. Malian gammadelta TCR repertoires were analysed cross-sectionally during no-transmission periods and were analysed longitudinally across acute febrile malaria episodes. Samples from controlled-infection subjects were taken at baseline, right before selected infections, and 21 days after each infection. The study looked at how repeated Plasmodium falciparum infection shapes the human gammadelta T cell repertoire, using both natural infection in Mali and controlled human malaria infection. Five malaria-naive U.S. adults underwent four controlled human malaria infections by bites from P. falciparum NF54-infected Anopheles stephensi mosquitoes over about 640 days. Findings and caveats that apply to the study as a whole: In Vdelta2-negative gammadelta TCR repertoires, which were largely Vdelta1+, repeated controlled infections appeared to drive waves of new clonotype selection. Compared with the repertoires of Australian children, the Vdelta2-negative gammadelta TCR repertoires of Malian children appeared more clonally expanded, less diverse and less shared. Generalizability was limited because the Malian cohort came from a small rural village made up predominantly of one ethnic group. Across time and infection, the Vgamma9/Vdelta2+ TCR repertoires showed a highly stable polyclonal makeup, with many TCRgamma sequences overlapping between individuals. The controlled-infection cohort was small, limiting analysis of inter-individual variability in gammadelta T cell responses.

According to the germline V gene, CDR1 reads EGSTGY and CDR2 reads YDSYTSSV. The CDR3 sequence holds 14 residues, the cysteine and phenylalanine included. The retained sequence is limited to the CDR3, 42 bases, with the frame set at the first base. This clone was seen at least ten times. Its binding antigen is unknown. TCRdb attributes to this sequence the protein of a much larger clone, which differs from the DNA translation at residue 3; a read error is likely, and the protein displayed is translated from the DNA. Receptor libraries were prepared by multiplex PCR. For sequencing, an Illumina MiSeq was employed. From each sorted gammadelta T cell sample, both TCR gamma (TRG) and TCR delta (TRD) chains were sequenced. The authors' pipeline ran thus. Repertoire analyses included clonotype tree plots, accumulated frequency of the top 20 clonotypes, diversity index (DI) and D75 metrics. Clones were re-identified by TCRdb from the public reads with CATT, and rows with the same DNA were merged. These V and J calls derive from TCRdb rather than the authors' analysis. The sample records tens of thousands of gamma-chain clones, 2.5% to 3.5% of which are singletons. Roughly a third of the sample is taken by the ten largest.

For bulk TCR repertoire analysis, Vgamma9/Vdelta2+ and Vdelta2-negative gammadelta T cell populations were flow-sorted out of peripheral blood mononuclear cells. The receptor's source is a pool of human donors (malaria-infected and uninfected, not separated). Material: gamma-delta T cells from blood. The chain is encoded by TRGV4 joined to TRGJ1 or TRGJ2. The J gene is absent in TCRdb and was assigned here via DNA matching to germline. CDR3 region: CAAWDAVSGYKKLF. The sequenced DNA is TGTGCCGCCTGGGATGCAGTTTCCGGTTATAAGAAACTCTTT.